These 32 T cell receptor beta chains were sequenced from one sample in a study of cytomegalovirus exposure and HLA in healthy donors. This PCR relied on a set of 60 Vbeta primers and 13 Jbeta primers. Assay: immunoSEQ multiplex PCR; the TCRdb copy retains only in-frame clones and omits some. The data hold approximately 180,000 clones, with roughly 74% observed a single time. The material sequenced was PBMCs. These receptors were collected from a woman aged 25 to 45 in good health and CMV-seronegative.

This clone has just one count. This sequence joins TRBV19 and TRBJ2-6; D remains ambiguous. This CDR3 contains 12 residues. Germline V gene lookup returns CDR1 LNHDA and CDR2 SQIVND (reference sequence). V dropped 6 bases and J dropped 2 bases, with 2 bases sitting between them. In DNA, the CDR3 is TGTGCCAGTAGCACTGGGGCCAACGTCCTGACTTTC. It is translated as CASSTGANVLTF.

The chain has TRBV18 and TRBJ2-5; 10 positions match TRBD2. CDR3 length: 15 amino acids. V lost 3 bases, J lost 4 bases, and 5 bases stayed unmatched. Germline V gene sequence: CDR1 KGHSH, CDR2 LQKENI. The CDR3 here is CASSPASGRGETQYF. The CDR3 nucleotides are TGTGCCAGCTCACCGGCTAGCGGGAGAGGAGAGACCCAGTACTTC. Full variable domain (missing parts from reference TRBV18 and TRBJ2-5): NAGVMQNPRHLVRRRGQEARLRCSPMKGHSHVYWYRQLPEEGLKFMVYLQKENIIDESGMPKERFSAEFPKEGPSILRIQQVVRGDSAAYFCASSPASGRGETQYFGPGTRLLVL.

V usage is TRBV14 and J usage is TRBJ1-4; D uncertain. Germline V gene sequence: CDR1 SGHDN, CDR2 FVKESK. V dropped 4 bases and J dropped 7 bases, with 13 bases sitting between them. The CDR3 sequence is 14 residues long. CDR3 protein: CASSPTAVFEKLFF. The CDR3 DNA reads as TGTGCCAGCAGCCCGACGGCGGTGTTTGAAAAACTGTTTTTT.

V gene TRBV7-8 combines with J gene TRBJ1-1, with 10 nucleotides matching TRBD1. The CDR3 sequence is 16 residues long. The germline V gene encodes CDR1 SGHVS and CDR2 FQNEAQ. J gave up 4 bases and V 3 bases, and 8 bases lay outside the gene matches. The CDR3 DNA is TGTGCCAGCAGCTTGCGGGACAGGGGCTATTCCACTGAAGCTTTCTTT. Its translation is CASSLRDRGYSTEAFF. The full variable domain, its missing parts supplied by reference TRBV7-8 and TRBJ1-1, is GAGVSQSPRYKVAKRGQDVALRCDPISGHVSLFWYQQALGQGPEFLTYFQNEAQLDKSGLPSDRFFAERPEGSVSTLKIQRTQQEDSAVYLCASSLRDRGYSTEAFFGQGTRLTVV.

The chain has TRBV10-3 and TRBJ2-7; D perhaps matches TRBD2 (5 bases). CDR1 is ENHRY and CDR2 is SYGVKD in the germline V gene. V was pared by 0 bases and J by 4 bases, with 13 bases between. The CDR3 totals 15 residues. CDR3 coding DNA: TGTGCCATCAGTGAGTCGACGGCGCGGGCTTACGAGCAGTACTTC. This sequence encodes CAISESTARAYEQYF.

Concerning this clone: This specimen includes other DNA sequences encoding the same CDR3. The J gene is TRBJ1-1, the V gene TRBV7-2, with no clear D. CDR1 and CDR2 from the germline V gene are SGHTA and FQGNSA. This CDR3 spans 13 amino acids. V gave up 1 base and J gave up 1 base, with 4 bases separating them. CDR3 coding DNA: TGTGCCAGCAGCTTAGGACAGAACACTGAAGCTTTCTTT. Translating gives CASSLGQNTEAFF.

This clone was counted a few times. Here the CDR3 reads CSATYNEQFF. In nucleotides, the CDR3 is TGCAGCGCCACCTACAATGAGCAGTTCTTC. The rearrangement uses TRBV29-1 and TRBJ2-1, with D unresolved. Trimming pared 7 bases from V and 2 bases from J, leaving 3 bases between. Looked up from germline, CDR1 is SQVTM and CDR2 is ANQGSEA. The CDR3 covers 10 residues.

Here the CDR3 reads CASSPRTGLRTGELFF. The DNA for the CDR3 is TGTGCCAGCAGCCCCCGGACAGGGTTGCGGACCGGGGAGCTGTTTTTT. This chain connects TRBV7-2 to TRBJ2-2, with 8 bases identical to TRBD1. CDR3 length: 16 residues. From germline, CDR1 is SGHTA and CDR2 FQGNSA. The trim removed 5 bases at V and 5 bases at J, leaving 10 bases unmatched.

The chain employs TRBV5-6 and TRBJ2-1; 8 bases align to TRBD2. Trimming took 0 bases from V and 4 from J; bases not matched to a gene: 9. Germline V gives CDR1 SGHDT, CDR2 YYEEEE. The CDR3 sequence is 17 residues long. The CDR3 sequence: CASSLAWGLGGYNEQFF. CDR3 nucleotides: TGTGCCAGCAGCTTGGCTTGGGGACTAGGGGGATACAATGAGCAGTTCTTC.

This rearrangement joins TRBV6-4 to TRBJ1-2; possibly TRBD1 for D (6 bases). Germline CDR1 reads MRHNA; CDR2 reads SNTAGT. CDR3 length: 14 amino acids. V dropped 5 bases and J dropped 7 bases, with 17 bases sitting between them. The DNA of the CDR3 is TGTGCCAGCAGTCCTCAGGGGACCTCCGGTGGCTACACCTTC. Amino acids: CASSPQGTSGGYTF.

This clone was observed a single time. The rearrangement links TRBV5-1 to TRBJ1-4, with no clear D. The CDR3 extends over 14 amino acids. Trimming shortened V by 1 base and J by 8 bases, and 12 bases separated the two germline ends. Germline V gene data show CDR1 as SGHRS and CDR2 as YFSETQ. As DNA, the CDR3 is TGCGCCAGCAGCTTGTTGACGGCGGGGGAAAAACTGTTTTTT. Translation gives CASSLLTAGEKLFF.

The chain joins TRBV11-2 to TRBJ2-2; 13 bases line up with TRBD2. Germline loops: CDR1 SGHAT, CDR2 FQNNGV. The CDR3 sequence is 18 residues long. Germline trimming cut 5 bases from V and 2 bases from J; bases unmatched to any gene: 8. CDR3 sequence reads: CASSRRGLAGTNTGELFF. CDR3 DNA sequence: TGTGCCAGCAGCCGAAGGGGACTAGCGGGGACTAACACCGGGGAGCTGTTTTTT. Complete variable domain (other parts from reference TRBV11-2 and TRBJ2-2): EAGVAQSPRYKIIEKRQSVAFWCNPISGHATLYWYQQILGQGPKLLIQFQNNGVVDDSQLPKDRFSAERLKGVDSTLKIQPAKLEDSAVYLCASSRRGLAGTNTGELFFGEGSRLTVL.

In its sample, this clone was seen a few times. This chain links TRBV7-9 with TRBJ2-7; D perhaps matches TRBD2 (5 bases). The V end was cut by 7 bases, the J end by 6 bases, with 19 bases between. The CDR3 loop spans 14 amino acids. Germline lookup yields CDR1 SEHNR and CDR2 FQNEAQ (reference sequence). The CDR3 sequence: CASTPLSGLSEQYF. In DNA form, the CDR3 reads TGTGCCAGCACCCCCCTGAGCGGACTGAGCGAGCAGTACTTC.

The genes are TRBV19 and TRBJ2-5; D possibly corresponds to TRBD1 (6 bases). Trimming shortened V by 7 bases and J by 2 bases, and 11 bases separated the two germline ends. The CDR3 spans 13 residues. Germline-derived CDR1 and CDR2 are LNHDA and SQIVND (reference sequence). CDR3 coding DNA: TGTGCCAGTAACTGGGGGCGTCAAGAGACCCAGTACTTC. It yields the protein CASNWGRQETQYF.

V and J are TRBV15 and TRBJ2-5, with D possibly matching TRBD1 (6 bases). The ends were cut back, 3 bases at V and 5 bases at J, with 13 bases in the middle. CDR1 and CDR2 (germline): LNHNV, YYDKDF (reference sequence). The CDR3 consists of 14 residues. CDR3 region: CATSSVYRAETQYF. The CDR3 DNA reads TGTGCCACCAGCAGTGTTTACAGGGCCGAGACCCAGTACTTC.

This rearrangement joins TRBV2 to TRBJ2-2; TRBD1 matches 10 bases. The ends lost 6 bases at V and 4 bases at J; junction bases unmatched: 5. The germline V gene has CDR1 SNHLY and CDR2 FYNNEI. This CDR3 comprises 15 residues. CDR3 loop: CASRGDRGITGELFF. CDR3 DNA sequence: TGTGCCAGCAGGGGGGACAGGGGTATCACCGGGGAGCTGTTTTTT.

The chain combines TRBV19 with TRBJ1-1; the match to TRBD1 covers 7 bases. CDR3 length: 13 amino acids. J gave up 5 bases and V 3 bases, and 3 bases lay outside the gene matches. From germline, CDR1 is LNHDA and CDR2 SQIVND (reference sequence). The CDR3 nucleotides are TGTGCCAGTAGTATTTCGACAGGGACTGAAGCTTTCTTT. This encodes CASSISTGTEAFF.

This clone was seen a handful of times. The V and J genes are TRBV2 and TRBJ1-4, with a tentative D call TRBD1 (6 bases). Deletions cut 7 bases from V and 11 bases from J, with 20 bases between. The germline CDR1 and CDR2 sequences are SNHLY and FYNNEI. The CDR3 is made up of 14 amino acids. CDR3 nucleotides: TGTGCCAGCACCCCTAGGGGGTCGGGTGACAAACTGTTTTTT. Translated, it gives CASTPRGSGDKLFF.

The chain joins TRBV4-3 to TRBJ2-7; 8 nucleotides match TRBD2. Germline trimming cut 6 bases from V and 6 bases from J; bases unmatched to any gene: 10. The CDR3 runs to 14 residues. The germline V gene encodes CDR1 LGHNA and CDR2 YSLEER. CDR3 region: CASSLQRESGEQYF. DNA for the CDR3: TGCGCCAGCAGTCTCCAGCGGGAGTCTGGCGAGCAGTACTTC.

Here the CDR3 reads CASSQDGVSYNEQFF. The DNA for the CDR3 is TGCGCCAGCAGCCAAGACGGAGTTTCCTACAATGAGCAGTTCTTC. The chain links TRBV4-3 to TRBJ2-1; D not resolved. Germline CDR1 and CDR2: LGHNA and YSLEER. Trimming cost V 0 bases and J 1 base, with 7 bases left between them. The CDR3 has 15 residues.

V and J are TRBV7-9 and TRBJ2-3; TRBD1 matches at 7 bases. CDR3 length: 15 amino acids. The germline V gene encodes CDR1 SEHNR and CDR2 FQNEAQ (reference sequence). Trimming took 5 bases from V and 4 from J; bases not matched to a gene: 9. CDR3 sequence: CASSQQGIVADTQYF. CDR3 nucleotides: TGTGCCAGCAGCCAACAGGGGATTGTGGCAGATACGCAGTATTTT. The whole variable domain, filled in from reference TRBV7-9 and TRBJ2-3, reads DTGVSQNPRHKITKRGQNVTFRCDPISEHNRLYWYRQTLGQGPEFLTYFQNEAQLEKSRLLSDRFSAERPKGSFSTLEIQRTEQGDSAMYLCASSQQGIVADTQYFGPGTRLTVL.

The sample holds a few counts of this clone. The CDR3 spells CASSQQGSSYEQYF. CDR3 in DNA: TGTGCCAGCAGCCAGCAGGGTAGCTCCTACGAGCAGTACTTC. V is TRBV7-2 and J is TRBJ2-7, with D maybe TRBD1 (5 bases). Germline V gives CDR1 SGHTA, CDR2 FQGNSA. Trimming stripped 5 bases from V and 0 bases from J, with 11 bases between. The CDR3 length is 14 residues.

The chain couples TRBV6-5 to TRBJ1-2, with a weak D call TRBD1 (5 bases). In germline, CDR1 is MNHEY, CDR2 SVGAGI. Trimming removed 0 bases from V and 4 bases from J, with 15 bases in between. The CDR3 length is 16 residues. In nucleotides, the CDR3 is TGTGCCAGCAGTTACTCGGGGGGTACTACTTCCTATGGCTACACCTTC. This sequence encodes CASSYSGGTTSYGYTF.

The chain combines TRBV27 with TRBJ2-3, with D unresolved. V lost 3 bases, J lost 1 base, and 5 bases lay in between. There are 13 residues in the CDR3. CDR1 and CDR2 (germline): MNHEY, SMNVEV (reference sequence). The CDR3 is CASSFIRTDTQYF. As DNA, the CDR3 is TGTGCCAGCAGTTTTATTCGCACAGATACGCAGTATTTT.

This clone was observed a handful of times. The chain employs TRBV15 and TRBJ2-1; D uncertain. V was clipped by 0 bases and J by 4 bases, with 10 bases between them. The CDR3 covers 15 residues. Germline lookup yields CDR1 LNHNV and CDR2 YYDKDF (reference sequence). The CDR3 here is CATSRDTAGYNEQFF. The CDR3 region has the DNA TGTGCCACCAGCAGAGATACGGCAGGTTACAATGAGCAGTTCTTC.

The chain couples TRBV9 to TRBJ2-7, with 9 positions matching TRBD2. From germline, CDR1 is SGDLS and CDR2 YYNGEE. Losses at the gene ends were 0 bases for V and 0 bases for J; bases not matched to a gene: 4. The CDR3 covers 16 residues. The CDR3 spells CASSVGVLAGSYEQYF. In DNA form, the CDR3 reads TGTGCCAGCAGCGTAGGGGTACTAGCGGGCTCCTACGAGCAGTACTTC.

In DNA form, the CDR3 reads TGTGCCAGCACCTACCGGGACAGGGGCCCCTACGAGCAGTACTTC. Translation: CASTYRDRGPYEQYF. The V call is TRBV2, the J call TRBJ2-7, with 10 bases matching TRBD1. This CDR3 has 15 residues. Germline V gives CDR1 SNHLY, CDR2 FYNNEI. V shed 7 bases and J 2 bases; nucleotides not matched to a gene: 8.

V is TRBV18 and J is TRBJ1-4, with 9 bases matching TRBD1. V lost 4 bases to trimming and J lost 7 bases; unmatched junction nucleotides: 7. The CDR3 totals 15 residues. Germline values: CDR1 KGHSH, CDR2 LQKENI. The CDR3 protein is CASSHPRDRAEKLFF. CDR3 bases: TGTGCCAGCTCACATCCCCGGGACAGGGCTGAAAAACTGTTTTTT.

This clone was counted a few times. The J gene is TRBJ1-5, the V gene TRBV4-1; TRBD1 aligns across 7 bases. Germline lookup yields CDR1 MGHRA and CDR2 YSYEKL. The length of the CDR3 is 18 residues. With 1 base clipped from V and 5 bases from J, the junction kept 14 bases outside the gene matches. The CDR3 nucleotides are TGCGCCAGCAGCCAAGTGACCCTCGGCAGGGGGACATATCAGCCCCAGCATTTT. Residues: CASSQVTLGRGTYQPQHF.

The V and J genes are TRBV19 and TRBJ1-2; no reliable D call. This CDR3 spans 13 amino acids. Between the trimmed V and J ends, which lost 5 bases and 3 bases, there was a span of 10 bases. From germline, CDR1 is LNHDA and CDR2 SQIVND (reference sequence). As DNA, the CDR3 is TGTGCCAGTAGTCTCGGGTCCTACTATGGCTACACCTTC. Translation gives CASSLGSYYGYTF.

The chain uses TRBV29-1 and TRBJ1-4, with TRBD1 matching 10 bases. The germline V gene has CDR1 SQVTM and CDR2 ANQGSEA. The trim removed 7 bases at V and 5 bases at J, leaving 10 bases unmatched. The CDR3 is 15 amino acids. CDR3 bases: TGCAGCGCCCAAGACAGGGGGCTCCCCAATGAAAAACTGTTTTTT. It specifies CSAQDRGLPNEKLFF.

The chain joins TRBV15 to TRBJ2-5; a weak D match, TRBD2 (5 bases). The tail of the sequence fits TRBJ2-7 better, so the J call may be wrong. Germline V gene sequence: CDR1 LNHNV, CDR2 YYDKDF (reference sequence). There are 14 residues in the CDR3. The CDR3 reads CATSRDLGVREQYF. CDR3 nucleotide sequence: TGTGCCACCAGCAGAGATCTCGGGGTCCGCGAGCAGTACTTC.